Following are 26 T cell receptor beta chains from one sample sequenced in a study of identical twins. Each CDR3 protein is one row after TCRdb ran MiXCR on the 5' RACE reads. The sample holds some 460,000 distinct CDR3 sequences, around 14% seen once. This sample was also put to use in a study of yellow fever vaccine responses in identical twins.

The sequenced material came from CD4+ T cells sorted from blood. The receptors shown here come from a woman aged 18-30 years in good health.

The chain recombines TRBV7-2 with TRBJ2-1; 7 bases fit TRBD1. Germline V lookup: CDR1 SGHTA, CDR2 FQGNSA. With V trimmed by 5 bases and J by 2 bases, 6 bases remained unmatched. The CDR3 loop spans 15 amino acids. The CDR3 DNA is TGTGCCAGCAGCCGTAAGACAGGGCCCTACAATGAGCAGTTCTTC. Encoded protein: CASSRKTGPYNEQFF.

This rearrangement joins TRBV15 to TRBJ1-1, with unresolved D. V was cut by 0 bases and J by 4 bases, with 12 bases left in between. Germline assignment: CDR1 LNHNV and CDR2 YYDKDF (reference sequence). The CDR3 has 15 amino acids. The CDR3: CATSRDLAVGTEAFF. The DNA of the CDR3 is TGTGCCACCAGCAGAGATCTTGCCGTTGGCACTGAAGCTTTCTTT.

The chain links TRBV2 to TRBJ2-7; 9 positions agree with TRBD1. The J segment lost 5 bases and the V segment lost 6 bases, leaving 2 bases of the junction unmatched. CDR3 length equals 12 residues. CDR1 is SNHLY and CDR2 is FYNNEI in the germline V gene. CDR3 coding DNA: TGTGCCAGCAGCTGGACAGGGGACGAGCAGTACTTC. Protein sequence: CASSWTGDEQYF.

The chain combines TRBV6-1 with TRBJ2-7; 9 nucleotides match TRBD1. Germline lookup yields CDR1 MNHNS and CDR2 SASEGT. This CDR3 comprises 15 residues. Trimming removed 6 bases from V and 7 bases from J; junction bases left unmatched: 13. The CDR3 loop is CASSLRTGVGSEQYF. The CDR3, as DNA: TGTGCCAGCAGCCTCAGGACAGGGGTGGGTTCGGAGCAGTACTTC.

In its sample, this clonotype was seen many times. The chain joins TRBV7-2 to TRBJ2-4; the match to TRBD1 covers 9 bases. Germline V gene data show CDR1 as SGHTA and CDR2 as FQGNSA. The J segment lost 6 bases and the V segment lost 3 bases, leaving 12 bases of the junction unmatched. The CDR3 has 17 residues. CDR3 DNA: TGTGCCAGCAGCTTCCTGGGACAGGGAACTGGGAGAAACATTCAGTACTTC. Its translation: CASSFLGQGTGRNIQYF.

The CDR3 region has the DNA TGTGCCAGCAGTTTTCTATCTGCGGAGAGGGCTTTCTTT. Translation: CASSFLSAERAFF. The chain joins TRBV12-3 or TRBV12-4 to TRBJ1-1; D call uncertain. Trimming cost V 3 bases and J 11 bases, with 16 bases left between them. CDR3 length: 13 residues.

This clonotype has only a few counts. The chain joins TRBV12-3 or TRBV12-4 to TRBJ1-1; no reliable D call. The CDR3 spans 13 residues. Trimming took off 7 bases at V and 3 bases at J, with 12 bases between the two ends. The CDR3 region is CASNPDAYTEAFF. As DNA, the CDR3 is TGTGCCAGCAATCCCGACGCGTACACTGAAGCTTTCTTT.

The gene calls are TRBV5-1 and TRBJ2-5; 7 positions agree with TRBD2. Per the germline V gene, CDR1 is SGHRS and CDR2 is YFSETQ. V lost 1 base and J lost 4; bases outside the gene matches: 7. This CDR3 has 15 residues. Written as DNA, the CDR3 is TGCGCCAGCAGCTTGATGTCTAGCGGTGGAGAGACCCAGTACTTC. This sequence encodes CASSLMSSGGETQYF.

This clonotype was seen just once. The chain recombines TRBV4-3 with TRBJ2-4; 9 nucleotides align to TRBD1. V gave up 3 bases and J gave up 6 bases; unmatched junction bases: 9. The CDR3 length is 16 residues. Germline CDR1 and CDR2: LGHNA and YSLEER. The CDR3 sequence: CASSHSPGQGGNIQYF. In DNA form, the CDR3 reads TGCGCCAGCAGCCATTCTCCGGGACAGGGTGGAAACATTCAGTACTTC.

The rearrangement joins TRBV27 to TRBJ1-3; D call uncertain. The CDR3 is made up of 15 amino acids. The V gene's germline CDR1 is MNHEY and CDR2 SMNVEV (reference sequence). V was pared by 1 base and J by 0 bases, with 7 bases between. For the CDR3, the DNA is TGTGCCAGCAGTTTATTTCGCGGCTCTGGAAACACCATATATTTT. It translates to CASSLFRGSGNTIYF.

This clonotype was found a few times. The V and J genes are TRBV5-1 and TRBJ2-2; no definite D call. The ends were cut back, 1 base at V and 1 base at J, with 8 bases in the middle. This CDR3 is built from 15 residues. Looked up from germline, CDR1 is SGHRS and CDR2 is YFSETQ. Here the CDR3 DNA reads TGCGCCAGCAGCTTGTTGTCCCAGAACACCGGGGAGCTGTTTTTT. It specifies CASSLLSQNTGELFF.

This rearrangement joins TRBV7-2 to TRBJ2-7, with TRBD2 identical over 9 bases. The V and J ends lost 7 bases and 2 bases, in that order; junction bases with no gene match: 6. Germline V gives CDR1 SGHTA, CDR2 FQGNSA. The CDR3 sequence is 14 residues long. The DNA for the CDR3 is TGTGCCAGCACCTTGACTAGCGGAACCTACGAGCAGTACTTC. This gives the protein CASTLTSGTYEQYF.

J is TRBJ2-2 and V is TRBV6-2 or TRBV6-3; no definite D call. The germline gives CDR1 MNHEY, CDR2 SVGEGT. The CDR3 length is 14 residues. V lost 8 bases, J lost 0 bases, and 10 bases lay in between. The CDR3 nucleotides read TGTGCCAGCTCCAGGCACGCGAACACCGGGGAGCTGTTTTTT. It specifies CASSRHANTGELFF.

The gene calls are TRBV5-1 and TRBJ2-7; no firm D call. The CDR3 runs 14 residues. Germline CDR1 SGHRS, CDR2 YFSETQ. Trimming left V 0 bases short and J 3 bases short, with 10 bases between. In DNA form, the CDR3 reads TGCGCCAGCAGCTTGGAGACCTCTCTCTACGAGCAGTACTTC. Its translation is CASSLETSLYEQYF.

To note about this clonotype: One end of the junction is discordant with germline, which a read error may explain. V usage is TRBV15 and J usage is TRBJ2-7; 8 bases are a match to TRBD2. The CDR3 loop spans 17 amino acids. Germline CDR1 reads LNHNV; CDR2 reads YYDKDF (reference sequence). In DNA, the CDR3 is TGTGCCACCAGCCGAGAACTCGGGCGGGGGGCTCTCCACGAGCAGTACTTC. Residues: CATSRELGRGALHEQYF. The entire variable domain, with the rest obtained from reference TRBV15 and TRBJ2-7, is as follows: DAMVIQNPRYQVTQFGKPVTLSCSQTLNHNVMYWYQQKSSQAPKLLFHYYDKDFNNEADTPDNFQSRRPNTSFCFLDIRSPGLGDTAMYLCATSRELGRGALHEQYFGPGTRLTVT.

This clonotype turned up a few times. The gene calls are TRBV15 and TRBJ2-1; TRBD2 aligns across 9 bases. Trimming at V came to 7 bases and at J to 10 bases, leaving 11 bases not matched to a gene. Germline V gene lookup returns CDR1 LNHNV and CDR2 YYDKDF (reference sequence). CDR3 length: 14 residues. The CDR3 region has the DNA TGTGCCACCACAACTGGGCGGGAGGGCTGGGAGCAGTTCTTC. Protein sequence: CATTTGREGWEQFF.

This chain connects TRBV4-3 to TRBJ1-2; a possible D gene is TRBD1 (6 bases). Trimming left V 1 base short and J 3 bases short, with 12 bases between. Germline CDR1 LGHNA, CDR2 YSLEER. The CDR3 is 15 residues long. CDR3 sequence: CASSQAGGADYGYTF. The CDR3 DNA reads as TGCGCCAGCAGCCAAGCGGGGGGCGCTGACTATGGCTACACCTTC.

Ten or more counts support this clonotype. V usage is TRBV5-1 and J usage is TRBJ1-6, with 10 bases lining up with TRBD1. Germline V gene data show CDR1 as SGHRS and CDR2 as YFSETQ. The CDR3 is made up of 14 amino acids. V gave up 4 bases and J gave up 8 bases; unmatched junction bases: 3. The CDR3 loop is CASSLGQGDSPLHF. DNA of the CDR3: TGCGCCAGCAGCCTAGGACAGGGGGATTCACCCCTCCACTTT.

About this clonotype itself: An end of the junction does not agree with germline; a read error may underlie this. The CDR3 loop reads CAGSSPSTGGNEQFF. For the CDR3, the DNA is TGTGCCGGCAGTTCACCCTCGACAGGGGGCAATGAGCAGTTCTTC. The chain carries TRBV28 and TRBJ2-1; 9 bases align to TRBD1. The CDR3 loop spans 15 amino acids. CDR1 is MDHEN and CDR2 is SYDVKM in the germline V gene.

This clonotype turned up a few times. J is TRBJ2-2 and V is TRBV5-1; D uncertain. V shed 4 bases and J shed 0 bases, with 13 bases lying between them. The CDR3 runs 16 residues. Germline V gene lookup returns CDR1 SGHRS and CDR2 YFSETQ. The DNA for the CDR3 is TGCGCCAGCAGCCTATCGACATCATCGAACACCGGGGAGCTGTTTTTT. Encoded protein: CASSLSTSSNTGELFF.

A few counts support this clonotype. The CDR3 bases are TGCAGCGTTGAGGCCACGGACAGGGCTATCAATGAGCAGTTCTTC. Translated, it gives CSVEATDRAINEQFF. V and J are TRBV29-1 and TRBJ2-1, with 8 bases that match TRBD1. V lost 3 bases to trimming and J lost 6 bases; unmatched junction nucleotides: 10. There are 15 residues in the CDR3. CDR1 is SQVTM and CDR2 is ANQGSEA in the germline V gene.

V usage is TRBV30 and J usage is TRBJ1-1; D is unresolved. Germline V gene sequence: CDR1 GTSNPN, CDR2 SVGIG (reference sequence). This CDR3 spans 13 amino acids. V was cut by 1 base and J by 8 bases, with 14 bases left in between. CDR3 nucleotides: TGTGCCTGGAGTGCCGAGCGGACGGCAGAAGCTTTCTTT. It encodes CAWSAERTAEAFF.

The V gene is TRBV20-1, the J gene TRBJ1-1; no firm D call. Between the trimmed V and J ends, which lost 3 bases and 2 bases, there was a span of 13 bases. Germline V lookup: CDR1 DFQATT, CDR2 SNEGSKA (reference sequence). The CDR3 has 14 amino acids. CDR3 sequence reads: CSARRSRTNTEAFF. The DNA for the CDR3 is TGCAGTGCTAGGAGGTCGCGCACTAACACTGAAGCTTTCTTT.

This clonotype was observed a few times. The CDR3 DNA reads as TGTGCCAGCAGCCCCGAGTTAGCGGGGGCCTACGAGCAGTACTTC. The encoded protein is CASSPELAGAYEQYF. The chain uses TRBV7-2 and TRBJ2-7; 9 nucleotides align to TRBD2. The CDR3 has 15 residues. Germline V lookup: CDR1 SGHTA, CDR2 FQGNSA. The V and J ends lost 5 bases and 2 bases, in that order; junction bases with no gene match: 7. The whole variable domain, remainder taken from reference TRBV7-2 and TRBJ2-7, is GAGVSQSPSNKVTEKGKDVELRCDPISGHTALYWYRQSLGQGLEFLIYFQGNSAPDKSGLPSDRFSAERTGGSVSTLTIQRTQQEDSAVYLCASSPELAGAYEQYFGPGTRLTVT.

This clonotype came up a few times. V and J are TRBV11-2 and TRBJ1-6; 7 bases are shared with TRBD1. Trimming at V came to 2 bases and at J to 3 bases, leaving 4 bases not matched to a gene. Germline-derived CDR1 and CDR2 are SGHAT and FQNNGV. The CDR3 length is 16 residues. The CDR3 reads CASSLSGQSYNSPLHF. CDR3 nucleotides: TGTGCCAGCAGCTTATCGGGACAGAGCTATAATTCACCCCTCCACTTT.

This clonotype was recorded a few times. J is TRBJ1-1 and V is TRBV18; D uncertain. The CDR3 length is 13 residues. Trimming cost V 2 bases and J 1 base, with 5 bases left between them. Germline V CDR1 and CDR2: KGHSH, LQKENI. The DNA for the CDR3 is TGTGCCAGCTCACCATCCGGGAACACTGAAGCTTTCTTT. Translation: CASSPSGNTEAFF.